This T cell receptor beta chain was obtained from a study of blood T cell repertoires in COVID-19. Original handling: Counts of nucleated cells, estimated from reference gene primer amplification, were obtained. Produced via immunoSEQ multiplex PCR; TCRdb's table is partial and in-frame only. V and J calls and clone size are copied from that table; D and trimming were computed from the DNA. This sample has 140,000 to 150,000 clones, with about 87% found just once. In its sample, this clone was seen once. In germline, CDR1 is MNHEY, CDR2 SVGAGI. This CDR3 is built from 12 residues. V was cut by 11 bases and J by 8 bases, with 18 bases left in between.

The sequence derives from a woman in her 50s with acute or convalescent COVID-19. The rearrangement joins TRBV6-5 to TRBJ1-2; D possibly corresponds to TRBD1 (6 bases). Sequenced material: peripheral blood. The CDR3 sequence is CAAFERGQGYTF. The CDR3 nucleotides are TGTGCCGCCTTCGAGCGGGGGCAAGGCTACACCTTC.